Listed below are T cell receptor beta chains from one sample, sequenced in a study of blood T cell repertoires in COVID-19. This table comes from immunoSEQ multiplex PCR, and its TCRdb copy is limited to in-frame clones, with some not included. The sample yields 150,000 or so clones, 75% to 80% seen once. The sample comprised PBMCs or T cells enriched from blood (not recorded which). The receptors come from a woman aged 45-65 years who had recovered from COVID-19. Each CDR3 is given with its conserved first and last residue. Clone size is given for some rows only: seen once, a few or many times, or a class if the clone is expanded.

>TRBV5-4|once
CASSYRGREGYTF
>TRBV9|NA
CASSAAETGTYEQYF
>TRBV7-2|NA
CASSLDPVYSNQPQHF
>TRBV2|few
CASSSGLAGGTQYF
>TRBV28|NA
CASRGGRSQETQYF
>TRBV10-3|NA
CAISDFAGERGQPQHF
>TRBV9|NA
CASSHGSYTEAFF
>TRBV30|NA
CAWTRTGRGEQYF
>TRBV20-1|NA
CKTGVGYGYTF
>TRBV5-8|NA
CASSLNQGAVGYGYTF
>TRBV28|NA
CASSTRQGRGYTF
>TRBV27|few
CASLSASSSYEQYF
>TRBV21-1|NA
CASSQKGDGRTPNSPLHF
>TRBV5-1|NA
CASSSSTAYEQYF
>TRBV11-3|NA
CASSEDRATEAFF
>TRBV5-6|NA
CASSLAARRDGYEQYF
>TRBV2|NA
CASRVDPEHEQFF
>TRBV7-9|NA
CASRTSGSYNEQFF
>TRBV19|NA
CASSAGQEGATEAFF
>TRBV7-2|NA
CASSLATQGYTIYF
>TRBV19|NA
CASSSTTGAATNEKLFF
>TRBV6-1|NA
CASSEGGTGQLYGYTF
>TRBV9|NA
CASSVNRGGLNTEAFF